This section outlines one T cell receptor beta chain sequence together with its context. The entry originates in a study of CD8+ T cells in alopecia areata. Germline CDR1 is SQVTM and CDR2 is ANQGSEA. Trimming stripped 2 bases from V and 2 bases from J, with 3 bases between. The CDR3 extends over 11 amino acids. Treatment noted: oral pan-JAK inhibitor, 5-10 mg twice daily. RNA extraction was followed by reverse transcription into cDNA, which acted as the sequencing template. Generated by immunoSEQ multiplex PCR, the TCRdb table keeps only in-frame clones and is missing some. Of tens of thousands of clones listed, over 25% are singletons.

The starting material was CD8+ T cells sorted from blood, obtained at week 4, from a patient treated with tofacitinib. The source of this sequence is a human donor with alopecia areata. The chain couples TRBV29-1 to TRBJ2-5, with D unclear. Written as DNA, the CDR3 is TGCAGCGTTGAAAGACAAGAGACCCAGTACTTC. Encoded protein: CSVERQETQYF. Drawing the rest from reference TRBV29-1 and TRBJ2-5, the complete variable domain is SAVISQKPSRDICQRGTSLTIQCQVDSQVTMMFWYRQQPGQSLTLIATANQGSEATYESGFVIDKFPISRPNLTFSTLTVSNMSPEDSSIYLCSVERQETQYFGPGTRLLVL.